What follows is one T cell receptor beta chain and its context. The record originates from a study of blood T cell repertoires in COVID-19. Looking at the study overall: Sources were T cells, B-cell-depleted T cells, or PBMCs; the material itself was cDNA or gDNA.

As originally analysed: The authors estimated nucleated cell counts from reference gene primer amplification. Here immunoSEQ multiplex PCR was the method, and the copy in TCRdb shows in-frame clones only, minus some. That table gives V, J and clone size, and the DNA gave D and trimming. The data contain approximately 210,000 clones, 70% to 90% of them singletons. Which cohort a participant joined came from the clinical history participants gave. Trimming stripped 2 bases from V and 2 bases from J, with 10 bases between. CDR3 length: 15 amino acids. CDR1 and CDR2 (germline): LNHDA, SQIVND (reference sequence).

The receptor's source is a man aged 30 to 39 with acute COVID-19. The gene calls are TRBV19 and TRBJ1-5; D possibly corresponds to TRBD1 (6 bases). Source material: PBMCs or T cells enriched from blood (not recorded which). CDR3 loop: CASSITGKGNQPQHF. CDR3 DNA sequence: TGTGCCAGTAGTATAACAGGGAAGGGCAATCAGCCCCAGCATTTT.